Below are 29 T cell receptor beta chains sequenced from a single sample in a study of early T cells in non-severe SARS-CoV-2 infection. TCRdb reprocessed the 5' RACE reads via MiXCR and lists one record per CDR3 protein. The table shows approximately 81,000 distinct CDR3 sequences, with 11% to 15% occurring only once. The material sequenced was whole blood. The source is an adult who was a healthcare worker with PCR-confirmed SARS-CoV-2 infection or an uninfected control (not recorded which).

Many counts were recorded for this clonotype. This chain uses TRBV15 with TRBJ2-1, with no clear D. The germline V gene has CDR1 LNHNV and CDR2 YYDKDF (reference sequence). This CDR3 spans 15 amino acids. V lost 0 bases and J lost 6, with 12 bases in between. The CDR3 loop is CATSRDTALGNEQFF. The DNA of the CDR3 is TGTGCCACCAGCAGAGATACGGCCCTCGGCAATGAGCAGTTCTTC.

This chain connects TRBV19 to TRBJ2-3; D call uncertain. Germline-derived CDR1 and CDR2 are LNHDA and SQIVND (reference sequence). The CDR3 consists of 11 residues. V was clipped by 3 bases and J by 3 bases, with 1 base between them. CDR3 protein: CASSMTDTQYF. The CDR3 DNA is TGTGCCAGTAGTATGACAGATACGCAGTATTTT.

This clonotype was found a few times. Written as DNA, the CDR3 is TGTGCCAGCGCACCGGTACCGGTCATGAACACTGAAGCTTTCTTT. Protein: CASAPVPVMNTEAFF. The V gene is TRBV7-8, the J gene TRBJ1-1; D remains unclear. V lost 8 bases and J lost 0, with 16 bases in between. This CDR3 has 15 residues. Germline V gives CDR1 SGHVS, CDR2 FQNEAQ.

This clonotype was recorded at least ten times. The gene calls are TRBV30 and TRBJ2-5; 7 bases line up with TRBD1. Germline V gene data show CDR1 as GTSNPN and CDR2 as SVGIG (reference sequence). J gave up 9 bases and V 4 bases, and 11 bases lay outside the gene matches. The CDR3 loop spans 13 amino acids. The CDR3 loop reads CAWMGQPHGAQYF. CDR3 in DNA: TGTGCCTGGATGGGACAGCCTCACGGGGCCCAGTACTTC.

This clonotype occurred many times. The chain is built from TRBV5-1 and TRBJ2-3, with 16 positions matching TRBD2. J lost 4 bases, V lost 4 bases, and 21 bases had no gene match. This CDR3 region has 22 residues. Germline CDR1 reads SGHRS; CDR2 reads YFSETQ. CDR3 sequence (DNA): TGCGCCAGCAGCCGCTTGGGGCTGCCGGGACTAGCGGGAGGGCCCGGCGCAGATACGCAGTATTTT. Translation: CASSRLGLPGLAGGPGADTQYF.

This clonotype was observed at least ten times. The chain is built from TRBV24-1 and TRBJ2-5; 8 nucleotides match TRBD1. Germline CDR1 and CDR2: KGHDR and SFDVKD. V was pared by 3 bases and J by 3 bases, with 11 bases of the junction left unmatched. The CDR3 has 17 residues. CDR3 DNA sequence: TGTGCCACCAGTGATACCCGCTCTATGGACAGGGAAGAGACCCAGTACTTC. Its translation is CATSDTRSMDREETQYF.

This clonotype was recorded a few times. This chain joins TRBV6-5 and TRBJ2-7; 10 bases agree with TRBD1. CDR3 length equals 15 residues. CDR1 and CDR2 (germline): MNHEY, SVGAGI. V shed 2 bases and J 1 base; nucleotides not matched to a gene: 2. The CDR3 region has the DNA TGTGCCAGCAGTTACGGGACAGGGGTATCCTACGAGCAGTACTTC. This codes for CASSYGTGVSYEQYF.

This clonotype was counted ten times or more. The chain uses TRBV29-1 and TRBJ2-1; 7 bases line up with TRBD1. This CDR3 has 12 amino acids. The germline V gene has CDR1 SQVTM and CDR2 ANQGSEA. V was pared by 5 bases and J by 6 bases, with 4 bases of the junction left unmatched. The DNA for the CDR3 is TGCAGCGTTTCTACAGGGGTCAATGAGCAGTTCTTC. Translating it yields CSVSTGVNEQFF.

This clonotype was detected ten times or more. This chain links TRBV12-3 or TRBV12-4 with TRBJ1-3; the match to TRBD1 covers 9 bases. The CDR3 runs 15 residues. V was clipped by 7 bases and J by 9 bases; unmatched bases: 13. The CDR3 here is CASTPLGQGRATIYF. The CDR3 DNA follows: TGTGCCAGCACCCCCCTGGGACAGGGTAGAGCCACCATATATTTT.

This clonotype showed up many times. The chain links TRBV12-3 or TRBV12-4 to TRBJ1-5; D remains ambiguous. The V gene lost 11 bases and the J gene lost 6 bases, with 23 bases spanning the gap. CDR3 size: 15 residues. As DNA, the CDR3 is TGTGCCTCTTACCGGAGGTACCAAGCAGGTCAGCCCCAGCATTTT. Translation gives CASYRRYQAGQPQHF.

The chain is built from TRBV10-2 and TRBJ1-1; D remains unclear. Germline V gene lookup returns CDR1 WSHSY and CDR2 SAAADI. The ends were cut back, 5 bases at V and 0 bases at J, with 7 bases in the middle. The length of the CDR3 is 13 residues. CDR3 sequence: CASSRAVNTEAFF. In DNA form, the CDR3 reads TGCGCCAGCAGTAGGGCAGTGAACACTGAAGCTTTCTTT.

This chain connects TRBV20-1 to TRBJ2-3; D is uncertain. Germline V gene data show CDR1 as DFQATT and CDR2 as SNEGSKA (reference sequence). There are 14 residues in the CDR3. The V end was cut by 0 bases, the J end by 6 bases, with 13 bases between. CDR3 in DNA: TGCAGTGCTAGAGATGGCTCCGGAAGCGATACGCAGTATTTT. This sequence encodes CSARDGSGSDTQYF.

The chain has TRBV29-1 and TRBJ1-1; 7 positions match TRBD1. The V and J ends lost 3 bases and 0 bases, in that order; junction bases with no gene match: 7. Germline V lookup: CDR1 SQVTM, CDR2 ANQGSEA. There are 15 residues in the CDR3. CDR3 bases: TGCAGCGTTGATGGACAGGACCCACTGAACACTGAAGCTTTCTTT. It encodes CSVDGQDPLNTEAFF.

This clonotype was recorded at least ten times. The genes are TRBV6-2 or TRBV6-3 and TRBJ2-7; D unclear. Trimming left V 5 bases short and J 2 bases short, with 10 bases between. The CDR3 has 13 residues. CDR1 MNHEY and CDR2 SVGEGT come from the germline V gene. Here the CDR3 reads CASSRAGPYEQYF. The DNA of the CDR3 is TGTGCCAGCAGTAGAGCTGGGCCCTACGAGCAGTACTTC.

The rearrangement uses TRBV6-5 and TRBJ2-4; TRBD2 agrees at 14 bases. From germline, CDR1 is MNHEY and CDR2 SVGAGI. V lost 5 bases to trimming and J lost 6 bases; unmatched junction nucleotides: 9. This CDR3 is built from 17 residues. The CDR3 reads CASSLGTSGSLRNIQYF. In DNA, the CDR3 is TGTGCCAGCAGTCTAGGGACTAGCGGGAGCCTTCGAAACATTCAGTACTTC.

There are many counts of this clonotype. The rearrangement joins TRBV20-1 to TRBJ2-3, with 7 bases lining up with TRBD1. With V trimmed by 6 bases and J by 0 bases, 3 bases remained unmatched. The V gene's germline CDR1 is DFQATT and CDR2 SNEGSKA (reference sequence). The CDR3 extends over 13 amino acids. The CDR3 region is CSAPTGSTDTQYF. DNA of the CDR3: TGCAGTGCCCCGACAGGGAGCACAGATACGCAGTATTTT.

This clonotype was detected many times. This rearrangement joins TRBV6-1 to TRBJ1-6; TRBD1 is a possible D gene (6 bases). CDR1 is MNHNS and CDR2 is SASEGT in the germline V gene. V was trimmed by 2 bases and J by 7 bases, leaving 12 bases between them. This CDR3 is built from 15 residues. The CDR3 bases are TGTGCCAGCAGTGAAAGGACAGCTAAGAATTCACCCCTCCACTTT. Translation gives CASSERTAKNSPLHF.

This clonotype was picked up a small number of times. V usage is TRBV27 and J usage is TRBJ2-3, with 9 bases fitting TRBD2. Trimming at V came to 3 bases and at J to 2 bases, leaving 6 bases not matched to a gene. CDR1 and CDR2 (germline): MNHEY, SMNVEV (reference sequence). The CDR3 extends over 16 amino acids. DNA of the CDR3: TGTGCCAGCAGTTTGAAAGGCGGGGGGGCCACAGATACGCAGTATTTT. It is translated as CASSLKGGGATDTQYF.

There are many counts of this clonotype. J is TRBJ2-5 and V is TRBV2, with 9 bases matching TRBD2. V dropped 11 bases and J dropped 1; count of bases not matched to a gene: 2. CDR1 is SNHLY and CDR2 is FYNNEI in the germline V gene. There are 12 residues in the CDR3. CDR3 sequence: CAGGGVQETQYF. As DNA, the CDR3 is TGTGCCGGCGGGGGGGTCCAAGAGACCCAGTACTTC.

This sequence joins TRBV15 and TRBJ1-1; no clear D gene. Germline lookup yields CDR1 LNHNV and CDR2 YYDKDF (reference sequence). V was pared by 5 bases and J by 0 bases, with 13 bases between. The CDR3 extends over 15 amino acids. The CDR3 region has the DNA TGTGCCACCAGCGGCCGCAGAGTTATGAACACTGAAGCTTTCTTT. This translates into CATSGRRVMNTEAFF.

This clonotype occurred many times. The chain couples TRBV18 to TRBJ2-1, with D perhaps matching TRBD1 or TRBD2 (5 bases each). There are 14 residues in the CDR3. Trimming shortened V by 3 bases and J by 5 bases, and 11 bases separated the two germline ends. Per the germline V gene, CDR1 is KGHSH and CDR2 is LQKENI. CDR3 in DNA: TGTGCCAGCTCACCGGGGGACGGAAACAATGAGCAGTTCTTC. The encoded protein is CASSPGDGNNEQFF.

This clonotype has a count of ten or more. This sequence joins TRBV19 and TRBJ2-2; D gene unclear. Germline CDR1 reads LNHDA; CDR2 reads SQIVND (reference sequence). V gave up 5 bases and J gave up 5 bases, with 12 bases separating them. The CDR3 runs to 14 residues. The CDR3 DNA reads as TGTGCCAGTAGTTTGCGGAGCAGAACCGGGGAGCTGTTTTTT. As protein: CASSLRSRTGELFF.

V gene TRBV5-1 combines with J gene TRBJ2-1; 12 bases are a match to TRBD2. V lost 4 bases to trimming and J lost 6 bases; unmatched junction nucleotides: 5. The CDR3 is 15 residues long. CDR1 is SGHRS, CDR2 YFSETQ, per germline. The CDR3 DNA follows: TGCGCCAGCAGCCCTAGCGGGGGGGCCCGCAATGAGCAGTTCTTC. Its protein product is CASSPSGGARNEQFF.

This sequence joins TRBV6-5 and TRBJ1-5; D remains unclear. The CDR3 is 14 amino acids. CDR1 is MNHEY and CDR2 is SVGAGI in the germline V gene. V was clipped by 10 bases and J by 5 bases, with 18 bases between them. CDR3 loop: CATQLRSEHQPQHF. The CDR3 DNA reads as TGTGCCACCCAGTTACGATCAGAGCATCAGCCCCAGCATTTT.

This clonotype has just a few counts. This chain connects TRBV28 to TRBJ2-3; D unresolved. Germline CDR1 is MDHEN and CDR2 is SYDVKM. Deletions cut 6 bases from V and 6 bases from J, with 25 bases between. The CDR3 has 17 amino acids. This CDR3 is CASSQRAYRIGVDTQYF. CDR3 in DNA: TGTGCCAGCAGCCAACGCGCCTACCGGATCGGAGTCGATACGCAGTATTTT.

The sample holds many counts of this clonotype. The rearrangement uses TRBV19 and TRBJ1-5; D might be TRBD1 (5 bases). The CDR3 has 16 residues. Germline assignment: CDR1 LNHDA and CDR2 SQIVND (reference sequence). V lost 7 bases, J lost 0 bases, and 16 bases lay in between. Here the CDR3 reads CASIQGTGFSNQPQHF. CDR3 bases: TGTGCCAGTATTCAGGGAACGGGGTTTAGCAATCAGCCCCAGCATTTT.

CDR3 residues: CASRGDAPFPSYF. The CDR3 DNA reads as TGTGCCAGCAGGGGTGACGCACCCTTTCCCTCGTACTTC. The chain links TRBV6-1 to TRBJ2-7, with D unclear. Germline assignment: CDR1 MNHNS and CDR2 SASEGT. V shed 6 bases and J shed 12 bases, with 21 bases lying between them. This CDR3 comprises 13 residues.

In regard to this clonotype: An end of the junction differs from the germline gene, which may be a read error. The chain combines TRBV11-2 with TRBJ2-6; D may be TRBD1 (5 bases). The CDR3 has 14 amino acids. Germline V gene lookup returns CDR1 SGHAT and CDR2 FQNNGV. Here the CDR3 reads CASSSLSGANVLTF. For the CDR3, the DNA is TGTGCCAGCAGCTCCCTTTCTGGGGCCAACGTCCTAACTTTC.

In this sample, this clonotype turned up many times. The chain is built from TRBV19 and TRBJ2-5; 10 bases are a match to TRBD1. The CDR3 consists of 15 residues. In germline, CDR1 is LNHDA, CDR2 SQIVND (reference sequence). The trim removed 10 bases at V and 5 bases at J, leaving 13 bases unmatched. CDR3 nucleotide sequence: TGTGCCACCTTAAGCCCGGACAGGGGGGCTGAGACCCAGTACTTC. Residues: CATLSPDRGAETQYF.